Shown below are 29 T cell receptor beta chains from a single sample sequenced in a study of long-term antiretroviral therapy in people with HIV. Researchers report immunoSEQ v3.0 was run at survey level. Sequenced by immunoSEQ multiplex PCR; TCRdb stores in-frame clones only, minus some. The sample shows just under 35,000 clones, more than 75% of them seen only once. Material: unsorted PBMCs, obtained roughly 2.9 years before starting antiretroviral therapy. The receptors here all came from a woman aged 25 to 39 with HIV.

The J gene is TRBJ2-7, the V gene TRBV10-3; possibly TRBD2 for D (7 bases). The germline V gene encodes CDR1 ENHRY and CDR2 SYGVKD. This CDR3 is built from 14 residues. Between the trimmed V and J ends, which lost 7 bases and 3 bases, there was a span of 16 bases. DNA of the CDR3: TGTGCCATCACGAGGGGGGGTGAGGGCTACGAGCAGTACTTC. This encodes CAITRGGEGYEQYF.

This clone was detected only a few times. J is TRBJ1-5 and V is TRBV18, with a possible D match to TRBD1 (5 bases). Deletions cut 5 bases from V and 5 bases from J, with 10 bases between. The CDR3 covers 13 residues. The V gene's germline CDR1 is KGHSH and CDR2 LQKENI. CDR3 coding DNA: TGTGCCAGCTCAATCAGGGATGATCAGCCCCAGCATTTT. This encodes CASSIRDDQPQHF.

The rearrangement links TRBV6-5 to TRBJ1-2; 8 bases match TRBD1. There are 14 residues in the CDR3. V was clipped by 4 bases and J by 6 bases; unmatched bases: 7. Germline V gives CDR1 MNHEY, CDR2 SVGAGI. The CDR3 protein is CASSSGGNWNGYTF. The CDR3 DNA follows: TGTGCCAGCAGTTCAGGGGGCAATTGGAATGGCTACACCTTC.

V is TRBV10-2 and J is TRBJ2-1; the D is unclear. Germline-derived CDR1 and CDR2 are WSHSY and SAAADI. CDR3 length equals 16 residues. Trimming removed 8 bases at V and 3 bases at J, with 20 bases between. The CDR3: CASCPDPFGVYNEQFF. Here the CDR3 DNA reads TGCGCCAGCTGCCCTGACCCTTTCGGAGTCTACAATGAGCAGTTCTTC.

This sequence joins TRBV15 and TRBJ2-5; D is undetermined. CDR1 LNHNV and CDR2 YYDKDF come from the germline V gene (reference sequence). Trimming pared 0 bases from V and 0 bases from J, leaving 5 bases between. The CDR3 covers 14 residues. The CDR3 spells CATSRDAHQETQYF. The CDR3 nucleotides are TGTGCCACCAGCAGAGATGCCCACCAAGAGACCCAGTACTTC. The full variable domain, with the rest looked up from reference TRBV15 and TRBJ2-5, is DAMVIQNPRYQVTQFGKPVTLSCSQTLNHNVMYWYQQKSSQAPKLLFHYYDKDFNNEADTPDNFQSRRPNTSFCFLDIRSPGLGDTAMYLCATSRDAHQETQYFGPGTRLLVL.

V is TRBV14 and J is TRBJ2-1; D might be TRBD2 (5 bases). From germline, CDR1 is SGHDN and CDR2 FVKESK. CDR3 length: 16 amino acids. The V end was cut by 4 bases, the J end by 2 bases, with 15 bases between. The CDR3 sequence: CASSLIEGRAYNEQFF. In nucleotides, the CDR3 is TGTGCCAGCAGCCTAATTGAGGGTCGAGCCTACAATGAGCAGTTCTTC. The full variable domain, rest sourced from reference TRBV14 and TRBJ2-1, is EAGVTQFPSHSVIEKGQTVTLRCDPISGHDNLYWYRRVMGKEIKFLLHFVKESKQDESGMPNNRFLAERTGGTYSTLKVQPAELEDSGVYFCASSLIEGRAYNEQFFGPGTRLTVL.

J is TRBJ2-3 and V is TRBV5-1; D remains ambiguous. The CDR3 is 15 residues long. V dropped 0 bases and J dropped 0 bases, with 8 bases sitting between them. Germline V CDR1 and CDR2: SGHRS, YFSETQ. The DNA for the CDR3 is TGCGCCAGCAGCTTGGATGGGGTTAGCACAGATACGCAGTATTTT. Translation gives CASSLDGVSTDTQYF.

The chain employs TRBV7-8 and TRBJ1-3; TRBD1 might be the D (5 bases). Germline V lookup: CDR1 SGHVS, CDR2 FQNEAQ. The CDR3 runs to 16 residues. Between the trimmed V and J ends, which lost 1 base and 0 bases, there was a span of 10 bases. The DNA for the CDR3 is TGTGCCAGCAGCTTAGAAGGGGCGATCTCTGGAAACACCATATATTTT. As protein: CASSLEGAISGNTIYF.

This clone came up a few times. The genes are TRBV2 and TRBJ1-1; D uncertain. Germline lookup yields CDR1 SNHLY and CDR2 FYNNEI. This CDR3 spans 12 amino acids. V was shortened by 6 bases and J by 11 bases, with 16 bases between the two germline ends. The CDR3 is CASRPDGVAAFF. CDR3 DNA sequence: TGTGCCAGCAGGCCCGACGGCGTTGCGGCTTTCTTT.

The V call is TRBV9, the J call TRBJ1-2; no definite D call. The CDR3 extends over 14 amino acids. The germline CDR1 and CDR2 sequences are SGDLS and YYNGEE. Trimming removed 4 bases from V and 13 bases from J, with 23 bases in between. CDR3: CASSPRSFEVSLTF. CDR3 nucleotides: TGTGCCAGCAGCCCGCGATCATTCGAGGTTTCTCTCACCTTC.

On this clone itself: The junction differs from germline at one of its ends, possibly a read error. Other DNA variants within this sample encode the same CDR3. The rearrangement joins TRBV29-1 to TRBJ1-6; tentatively, D is TRBD1 (5 bases). Germline V gene lookup returns CDR1 SQVTM and CDR2 ANQGSEA. The CDR3 is 17 residues long. The chain's CDR3 is CSVGLVGHPKGNSPLHF. As DNA, the CDR3 is TGTAGCGTTGGGTTGGTGGGGCACCCAAAAGGGAATTCACCCCTCCACTTT.

V usage is TRBV4-1 and J usage is TRBJ2-5; 12 positions match TRBD2. From germline, CDR1 is MGHRA and CDR2 YSYEKL. The CDR3 has 16 amino acids. V lost 3 bases and J lost 5; bases outside the gene matches: 7. The CDR3 DNA reads as TGCGCCAGCAGCCAGCTGACTAGCGGGGGTCCGGAGACCCAGTACTTC. It translates to CASSQLTSGGPETQYF.

This clone is medium-sized in the sample. The CDR3 DNA reads as TGTGCCAGCAGCTTAGACGGGGCGTTCAATCAGCCCCAGCATTTT. The encoded protein is CASSLDGAFNQPQHF. The chain carries TRBV7-2 and TRBJ1-5; perhaps TRBD1 as D (5 bases). Germline CDR1 and CDR2: SGHTA and FQGNSA. This CDR3 region has 15 residues. The V end lost 1 base, the J end lost 3 bases, and 10 bases lay between the germline ends.

This chain uses TRBV20-1 with TRBJ1-1; D is unclear. Germline loops: CDR1 DFQATT, CDR2 SNEGSKA (reference sequence). The germline V and J ends were trimmed by 3 bases and 0 bases, with 2 bases remaining between them. CDR3 size: 11 residues. The CDR3 DNA follows: TGCAGTGCTAGGATGAACACTGAAGCTTTCTTT. Its translation: CSARMNTEAFF.

This clone was observed a handful of times. The V call is TRBV7-2, the J call TRBJ1-2; D call uncertain. The CDR3 sequence is 13 residues long. CDR1 and CDR2 (germline): SGHTA, FQGNSA. V gave up 3 bases and J gave up 6 bases, with 11 bases separating them. The CDR3 here is CASSLSQRHGYTF. The CDR3 coding sequence is TGTGCCAGCAGCTTGTCTCAGAGGCATGGCTACACCTTC.

The V and J genes are TRBV7-2 and TRBJ2-5; 7 positions agree with TRBD2. CDR3 length: 16 residues. Germline-derived CDR1 and CDR2 are SGHTA and FQGNSA. With V trimmed by 5 bases and J by 5 bases, 14 bases remained unmatched. CDR3 nucleotides: TGTGCCAGCAGCCATCAGGATGGGGGGGTATGGGAGACCCAGTACTTC. This sequence encodes CASSHQDGGVWETQYF.

The count of this clone is one. The gene calls are TRBV11-2 and TRBJ1-1; D uncertain. The V end was cut by 2 bases, the J end by 0 bases, with 10 bases between. Germline V CDR1 and CDR2: SGHAT, FQNNGV. This CDR3 contains 15 residues. Here the CDR3 DNA reads TGTGCCAGCAGCTTAAGCCGGACGTTGAACACTGAAGCTTTCTTT. Its translation: CASSLSRTLNTEAFF.

This clone was seen a handful of times. The V and J genes are TRBV2 and TRBJ2-2, with a tentative D call TRBD2 (5 bases). Germline V gene sequence: CDR1 SNHLY, CDR2 FYNNEI. The CDR3 has 14 amino acids. Trimming stripped 3 bases from V and 3 bases from J, with 8 bases between. The CDR3 DNA follows: TGTGCCAGCAGTGATATGGGAGACACCGGGGAGCTGTTTTTT. Its translation: CASSDMGDTGELFF.

The J gene is TRBJ2-4, the V gene TRBV5-1; D gene ambiguous. The V end lost 0 bases, the J end lost 0 bases, and 4 bases lay between the germline ends. CDR1 is SGHRS and CDR2 is YFSETQ in the germline V gene. The CDR3 runs 14 residues. CDR3 residues: CASSLELAKNIQYF. The CDR3 DNA sequence: TGCGCCAGCAGCTTGGAGCTAGCCAAAAACATTCAGTACTTC.

This sequence joins TRBV25-1 and TRBJ2-5; D is perhaps TRBD2 (6 bases). Germline lookup yields CDR1 MGHDK and CDR2 SYGVNS. This CDR3 is built from 16 residues. Between the trimmed V and J ends, which lost 3 bases and 2 bases, there was a span of 16 bases. The CDR3 nucleotides read TGTGCCAGCAGTGAGTTCGGGGGTCCGACTCAAGAGACCCAGTACTTC. Protein sequence: CASSEFGGPTQETQYF.

The rearrangement links TRBV20-1 to TRBJ2-1, with D unclear. Deletions cut 4 bases from V and 7 bases from J, with 5 bases between. The germline gives CDR1 DFQATT, CDR2 SNEGSKA (reference sequence). The CDR3 loop spans 10 amino acids. CDR3 DNA sequence: TGCAGTGCTACGTTAAATGAGCAGTTCTTC. Translating it yields CSATLNEQFF.

The chain combines TRBV10-3 with TRBJ2-3; 9 bases line up with TRBD1. Germline V gene lookup returns CDR1 ENHRY and CDR2 SYGVKD. The ends lost 2 bases at V and 4 bases at J; junction bases unmatched: 10. This CDR3 has 17 amino acids. In DNA form, the CDR3 reads TGTGCCATCAGTGAGCAAAACAGGGGGCTTGGGTCAGATACGCAGTATTTT. This encodes CAISEQNRGLGSDTQYF.

The chain links TRBV15 to TRBJ2-5, with D possibly TRBD1 on 6 matching bases. Germline V gene lookup returns CDR1 LNHNV and CDR2 YYDKDF (reference sequence). The CDR3 contains 14 residues. V was pared by 8 bases and J by 5 bases, with 18 bases between. CDR3 sequence reads: CATEKTGLLETQYF. The CDR3 DNA sequence: TGTGCCACCGAAAAAACAGGGCTTCTTGAGACCCAGTACTTC.

The V call is TRBV27, the J call TRBJ2-5, with TRBD2 matching over 8 bases. The CDR3 has 15 residues. Unmatched junction bases numbered 11, after V lost 6 bases and J lost 5 bases. Germline V gene data show CDR1 as MNHEY and CDR2 as SMNVEV (reference sequence). This CDR3 reads CASRTRGTREETQYF. The DNA for the CDR3 is TGTGCCAGCAGGACGCGAGGGACTAGGGAGGAGACCCAGTACTTC.

The J gene is TRBJ2-2, the V gene TRBV4-1; D not resolved. V was trimmed by 0 bases and J by 8 bases, leaving 4 bases between them. There are 12 residues in the CDR3. In germline, CDR1 is MGHRA, CDR2 YSYEKL. The CDR3 sequence: CASSQEGGELFF. CDR3 in DNA: TGCGCCAGCAGCCAAGAGGGAGGGGAGCTGTTTTTT.

Only a few counts were recorded for this clone. The chain has TRBV6-4 and TRBJ1-2; 7 bases are a match to TRBD1. V shed 3 bases, J shed 7 bases, and the junction held 5 bases outside the gene matches. The CDR3 consists of 13 residues. Germline V gene sequence: CDR1 MRHNA, CDR2 SNTAGT. CDR3 loop: CASSEQGEGGYTF. The CDR3 DNA reads TGTGCCAGCAGTGAGCAGGGGGAGGGTGGCTACACCTTC.

The chain couples TRBV5-6 to TRBJ2-6; D ambiguous. The CDR3 extends over 15 amino acids. V gave up 2 bases and J gave up 4 bases, with 10 bases separating them. From germline, CDR1 is SGHDT and CDR2 YYEEEE. CDR3 protein: CASSFTLAGANVLTF. CDR3 coding DNA: TGTGCCAGCAGCTTCACACTCGCCGGGGCCAACGTCCTGACTTTC. Variable domain in full (rest from reference TRBV5-6 and TRBJ2-6): DAGVTQSPTHLIKTRGQQVTLRCSPKSGHDTVSWYQQALGQGPQFIFQYYEEEERQRGNFPDRFSGHQFPNYSSELNVNALLLGDSALYLCASSFTLAGANVLTFGAGSRLTVL.

The chain is built from TRBV6-6 and TRBJ1-5, with D tentatively TRBD1 (5 bases). The germline V gene encodes CDR1 MNHNY and CDR2 SVGAGI (reference sequence). The ends were cut back, 6 bases at V and 0 bases at J, with 6 bases in the middle. This CDR3 has 13 residues. The CDR3 bases are TGTGCCAGCAGAGGGGATAGCAATCAGCCCCAGCATTTT. Translating it yields CASRGDSNQPQHF.

The chain couples TRBV6-4 to TRBJ1-2, with D hard to call. V lost 9 bases, J lost 4 bases, and 15 bases lay in between. CDR3 size: 13 residues. CDR1 MRHNA and CDR2 SNTAGT come from the germline V gene. This CDR3 reads CASILDFTYGYTF. In DNA, the CDR3 is TGTGCCAGTATCCTCGACTTTACCTATGGCTACACCTTC.